This TCR beta chain was retrieved from a study of metastatic and nonmetastatic thyroid tumors. Study-level points and caveats: A significant increase in TCR beta diversity was reportedly seen in malignant thyroid tumors relative to benign nodules, in blood and tumor.

From the PCR reads, TCRdb re-called clones with MiXCR. The data hold about 43,000 clones, with about 3.3% observed a single time. All patients were untreated before thyroid surgery. The CDR3 has 13 amino acids. Germline V CDR1 and CDR2: SQVTM, ANQGSEA. J gave up 6 bases and V 6 bases, and 9 bases lay outside the gene matches. A few counts support this clone. What it binds is unknown. The chain links TRBV29-1 to TRBJ2-3, with 7 bases matching TRBD1. The sample comprised blood. The receptor was isolated from a female donor with papillary thyroid cancer or a benign thyroid nodule (not recorded which). Some clones in this sample may be carry-over from other donors' samples. CDR3 DNA sequence: TGCAGCGTAGACAGGGTGTTAACGGATACGCAGTATTTT. Translated: CSVDRVLTDTQYF.